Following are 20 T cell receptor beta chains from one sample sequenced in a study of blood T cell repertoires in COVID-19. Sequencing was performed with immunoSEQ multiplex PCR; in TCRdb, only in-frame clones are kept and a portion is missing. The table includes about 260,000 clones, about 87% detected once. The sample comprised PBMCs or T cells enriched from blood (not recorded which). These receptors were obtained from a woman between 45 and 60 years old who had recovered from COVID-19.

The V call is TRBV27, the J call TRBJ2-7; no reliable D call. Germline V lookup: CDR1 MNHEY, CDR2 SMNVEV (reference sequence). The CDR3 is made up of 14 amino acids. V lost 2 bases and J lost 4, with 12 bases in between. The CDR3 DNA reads TGTGCCAGCAGTTTAGCACTGTCGAGGTACGAGCAGTACTTC. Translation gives CASSLALSRYEQYF.

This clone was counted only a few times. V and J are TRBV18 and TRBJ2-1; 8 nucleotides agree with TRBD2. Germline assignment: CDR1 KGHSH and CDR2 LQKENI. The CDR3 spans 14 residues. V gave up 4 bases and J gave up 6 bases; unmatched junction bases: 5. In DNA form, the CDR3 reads TGTGCCAGCTCACGGACTAGCCCCACCAATGAGCAGTTCTTC. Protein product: CASSRTSPTNEQFF.

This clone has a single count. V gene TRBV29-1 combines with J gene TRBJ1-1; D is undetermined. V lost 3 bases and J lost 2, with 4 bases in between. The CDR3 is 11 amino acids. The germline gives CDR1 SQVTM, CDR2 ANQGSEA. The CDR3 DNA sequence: TGCAGCGTTGAGACAAACACTGAAGCTTTCTTT. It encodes CSVETNTEAFF.

CDR3 in DNA: TGTGCCACCAGCAGATTATTCGGGACAGGGCGCTCAACTAATGAAAAACTGTTTTTT. It specifies CATSRLFGTGRSTNEKLFF. This chain connects TRBV15 to TRBJ1-4; 9 bases are shared with TRBD1. CDR1 and CDR2 (germline): LNHNV, YYDKDF (reference sequence). Trimming took 2 bases from V and 0 from J; bases not matched to a gene: 10. The CDR3 has 19 residues.

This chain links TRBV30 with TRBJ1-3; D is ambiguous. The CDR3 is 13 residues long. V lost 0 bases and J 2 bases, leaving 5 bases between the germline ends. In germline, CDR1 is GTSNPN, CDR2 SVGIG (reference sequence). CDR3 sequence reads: CAWSVLAGNTIYF. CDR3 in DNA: TGTGCCTGGAGTGTGCTAGCTGGAAACACCATATATTTT.

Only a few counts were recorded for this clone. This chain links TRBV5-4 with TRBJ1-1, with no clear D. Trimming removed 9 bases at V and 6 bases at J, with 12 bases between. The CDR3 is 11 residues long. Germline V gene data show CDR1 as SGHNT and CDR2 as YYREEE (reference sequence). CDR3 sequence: CAIQTYAEAFF. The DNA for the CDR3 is TGTGCCATTCAAACTTACGCTGAAGCTTTCTTT.

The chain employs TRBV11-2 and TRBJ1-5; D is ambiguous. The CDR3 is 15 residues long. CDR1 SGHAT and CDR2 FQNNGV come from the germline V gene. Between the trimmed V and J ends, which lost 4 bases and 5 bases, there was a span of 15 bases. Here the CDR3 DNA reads TGTGCCAGCAGCTACCCACCCCGGGGAGATCAGCCCCAGCATTTT. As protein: CASSYPPRGDQPQHF.

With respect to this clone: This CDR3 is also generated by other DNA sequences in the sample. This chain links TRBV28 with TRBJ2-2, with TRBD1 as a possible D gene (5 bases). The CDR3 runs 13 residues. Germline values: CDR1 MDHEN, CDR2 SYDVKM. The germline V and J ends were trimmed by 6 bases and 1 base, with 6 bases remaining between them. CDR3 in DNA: TGTGCCAGCAGAACAGGGAACACCGGGGAGCTGTTTTTT. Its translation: CASRTGNTGELFF.

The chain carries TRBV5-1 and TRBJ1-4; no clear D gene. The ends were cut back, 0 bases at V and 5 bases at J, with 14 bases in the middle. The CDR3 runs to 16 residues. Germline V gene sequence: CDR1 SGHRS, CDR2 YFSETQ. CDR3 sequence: CASSLASGVGNEKLFF. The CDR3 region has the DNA TGCGCCAGCAGCTTGGCCTCCGGGGTGGGAAATGAAAAACTGTTTTTT.

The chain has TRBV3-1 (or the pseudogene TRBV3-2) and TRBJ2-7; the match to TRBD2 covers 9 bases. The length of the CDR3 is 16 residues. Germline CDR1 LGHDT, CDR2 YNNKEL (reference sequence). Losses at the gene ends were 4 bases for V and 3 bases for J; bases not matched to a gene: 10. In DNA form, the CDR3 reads TGTGCCAGCAGCCGGCGTGGGGCGGGAGGGCTCTACGAGCAGTACTTC. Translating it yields CASSRRGAGGLYEQYF.

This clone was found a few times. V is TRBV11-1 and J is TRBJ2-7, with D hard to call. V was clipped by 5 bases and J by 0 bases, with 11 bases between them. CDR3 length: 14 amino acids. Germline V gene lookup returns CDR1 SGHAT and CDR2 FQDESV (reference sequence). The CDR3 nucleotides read TGTGCCAGCAGCCCCCGCGAGCGCTCCTACGAGCAGTACTTC. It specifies CASSPRERSYEQYF. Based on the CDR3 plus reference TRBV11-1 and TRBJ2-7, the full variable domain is EAEVAQSPRYKITEKSQAVAFWCDPISGHATLYWYRQILGQGPELLVQFQDESVVDDSQLPKDRFSAERLKGVDSTLKIQPAELGDSAMYLCASSPRERSYEQYFGPGTRLTVT.

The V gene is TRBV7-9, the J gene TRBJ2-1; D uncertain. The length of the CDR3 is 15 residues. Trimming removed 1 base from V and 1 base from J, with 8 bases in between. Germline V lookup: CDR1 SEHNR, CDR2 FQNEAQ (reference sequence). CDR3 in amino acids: CASSLGGGSYNEQFF. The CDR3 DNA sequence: TGTGCCAGCAGCTTAGGCGGTGGGTCCTACAATGAGCAGTTCTTC.

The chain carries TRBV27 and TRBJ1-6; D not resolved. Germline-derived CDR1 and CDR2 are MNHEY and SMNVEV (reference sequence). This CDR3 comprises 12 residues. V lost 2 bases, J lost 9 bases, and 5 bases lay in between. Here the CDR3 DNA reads TGTGCCAGCAGTTTACTTTTTTCACCCCTCCACTTT. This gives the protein CASSLLFSPLHF.

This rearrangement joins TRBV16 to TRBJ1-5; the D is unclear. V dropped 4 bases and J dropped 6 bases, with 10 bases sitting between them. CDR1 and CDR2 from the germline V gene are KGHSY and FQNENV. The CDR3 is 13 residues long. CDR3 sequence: CASSPGSRQPQHF. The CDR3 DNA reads TGTGCCAGCAGCCCCGGGTCCCGTCAGCCCCAGCATTTT.

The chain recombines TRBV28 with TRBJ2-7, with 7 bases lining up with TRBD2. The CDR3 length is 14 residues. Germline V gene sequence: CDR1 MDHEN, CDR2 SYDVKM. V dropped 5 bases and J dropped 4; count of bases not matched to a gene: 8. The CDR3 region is CASSPPWGGYEQYF. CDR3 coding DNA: TGTGCCAGCAGTCCTCCCTGGGGAGGGTACGAGCAGTACTTC.

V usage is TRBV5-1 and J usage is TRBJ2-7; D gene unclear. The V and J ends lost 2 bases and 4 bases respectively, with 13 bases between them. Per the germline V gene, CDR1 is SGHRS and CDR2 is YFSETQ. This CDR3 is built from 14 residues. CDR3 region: CASSLSARTYEQYF. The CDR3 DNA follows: TGCGCCAGCAGCTTAAGCGCCAGAACTTACGAGCAGTACTTC.

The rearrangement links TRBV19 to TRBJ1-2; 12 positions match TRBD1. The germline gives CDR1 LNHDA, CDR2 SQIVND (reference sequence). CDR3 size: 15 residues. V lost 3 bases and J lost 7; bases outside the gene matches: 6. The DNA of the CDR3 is TGTGCCAGTAGTATCCCGGGACAGGGGGCTGGTGGCTACACCTTC. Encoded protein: CASSIPGQGAGGYTF.

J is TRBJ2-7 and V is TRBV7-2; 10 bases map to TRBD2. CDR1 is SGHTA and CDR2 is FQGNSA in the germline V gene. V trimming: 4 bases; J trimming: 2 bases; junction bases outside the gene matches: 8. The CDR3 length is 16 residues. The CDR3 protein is CASSSPGTSVAYEQYF. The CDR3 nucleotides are TGTGCCAGCAGCTCACCCGGGACTAGCGTGGCCTACGAGCAGTACTTC.

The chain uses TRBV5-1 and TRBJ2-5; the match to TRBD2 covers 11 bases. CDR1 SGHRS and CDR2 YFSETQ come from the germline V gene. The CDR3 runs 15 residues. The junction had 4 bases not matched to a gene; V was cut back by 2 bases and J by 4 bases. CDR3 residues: CASSLLGTSGETQYF. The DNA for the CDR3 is TGCGCCAGCAGCTTATTAGGGACTAGCGGAGAGACCCAGTACTTC.

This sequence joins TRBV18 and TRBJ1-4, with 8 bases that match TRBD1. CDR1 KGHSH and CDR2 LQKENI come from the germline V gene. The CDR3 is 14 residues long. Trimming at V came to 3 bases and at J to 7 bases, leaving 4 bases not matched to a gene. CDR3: CASSPNRGGEKLFF. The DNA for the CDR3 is TGTGCCAGCTCACCGAACAGGGGGGGTGAAAAACTGTTTTTT.